This T cell receptor beta chain was recorded in a study of T cell responses to AZD1222 COVID-19 vaccine. General study points: Nearly half of spike-specific TCRs reportedly target variant regions that are unmutated in the B.1.351 and B.1.1.7 variants.

Clones were read by immunoSEQ multiplex PCR, and TCRdb kept only the in-frame ones, dropping some. The table lists 150,000 to 160,000 clones, roughly nine tenths of them singletons, with about 1.7% in the top ten. Comment on this clone: Its antigen is unknown.

This TCR was sampled from an adult in good health. Sample: peripheral blood, taken on day 0 of AZD1222 vaccination.

The CDR3 protein is CATSDLMALNTEAFF. CDR3 nucleotides: TGTGCCACCAGTGATTTGATGGCGTTGAACACTGAAGCTTTCTTT. The V gene is TRBV24-1, the J gene TRBJ1-1, with unresolved D. The length of the CDR3 is 15 residues. The V and J ends lost 0 bases and 0 bases respectively, with 7 bases between them. Germline lookup yields CDR1 KGHDR and CDR2 SFDVKD.